The present T cell receptor (beta chain) was sequenced within a study of shared clonotypes between healthy human individuals (dated by TCRdb to about 2020). Concerning the study at large: The cohort comprised two women and a few men aged 18 to 49 years. To increase sequencing depth and limit assay-specific biases, TCR repertoire library preparation and sequencing were carried out by different laboratories using diverse techniques. Between about 0.85 and 9.5 billion PBMCs per donor were obtained by leukapheresis. The study deeply sequenced blood TCR repertoires of about 5 healthy adults to estimate repertoire size and the extent of clonotype sharing between individuals. Per donor, three plates each were used for CD4 naive and CD4 memory, two for CD8 naive, and one for CD8 memory. The investigation overall reported the following: When a few donors were compared, the shared fraction of clonotypes was approximately 5% for naive CD4, less than 4% for naive CD8, 2% to 2.5% for memory CD4, and less than 0.45% for memory CD8. Incomplete sequencing was indicated by rarefaction of sorted-subset datasets, despite the large sequencing depth. Pairwise subsampling indicated that sequencing depth was expected to affect the degree of clonotype sharing among donors. Compared with non-shared clonotypes, the clonotypes found in all four sorted-subset donors had higher generation probabilities. The genetic and exposure-history diversity represented was limited by the small number of donors. Naive subsets generally had larger estimated clonotype richness than memory subsets. Sampling was restricted to blood, and TCR repertoires in tissue are likely to differ from TCR repertoires in blood.

The donors were healthy, HIV-negative adults who had no recently reported acute infections or vaccinations. Every donor was a Caucasian adult residing in Nashville, Tennessee, USA. CD8 memory samples combined magnetically selected CD45RO+ cells with CCR7-negative CD45RA+ effector memory (TemRA) cells. Blood was obtained by leukapheresis, after which PBMCs were separated by Ficoll-Histopaque density gradient centrifugation and cryopreserved in liquid nitrogen vapor phase. Purity and quantity of every magnetically sorted T cell population were checked by analytical flow cytometry. Each sorted fraction had its genomic DNA isolated and then quantified by UV absorbance on a Nanodrop 2000c. Using the deep immunoSEQ assay, multiplex PCR amplified TCR CDR3 regions from genomic DNA. For each cell subset, the extracted genomic DNA was distributed evenly across all wells of several immunoSEQ 96-well plates, and each plate served as one replicate. For sorted subsets, approximately 0.2 ug of genomic DNA, equivalent to some 33,000 T cell genomes, went into each replicate PCR. The purified libraries were quantified using a Qubit 3.0 fluorometer, sized with a Bioanalyzer 2100, and then quantified again using the KAPA Library Quantification kit. Every immunoSEQ 96-well plate was sequenced on a dedicated single-read 150-cycle Illumina NextSeq 550 flow cell. On the authors' methods: Because the immunoSEQ output included only junctional sequences and no quality scores, the filtering could not be the same as the filtering used for full-length reads. To assign V/J genes and CDR3, sequences were annotated using PyIR, a Python wrapper for IgBLAST v1.9, with IMGT germline references. Any read was removed if the V/J assignment was weak (E-value above 1e-6), the CDR3 was missing, or the read contained stop codons, out-of-frame junctions, or ambiguous translated residues. V3J clonotypes were defined by identical inferred V gene, J gene, and CDR3 amino acid sequence. Percentage overlap between repertoires was calculated by dividing the number of shared unique clonotypes by the size of the smaller repertoire. Repertoire richness was assessed with RTK rarefaction, the Chao1 estimator, and Recon v2.1 estimates of unobserved clonotypes. For all TCRbeta clonotypes obtained by the gDNA method from a handful of donors, generation probabilities were computed with OLGA. TCRdb took this table from immuneACCESS and kept in-frame rearrangements with V and J called. Such tables lack part of the clones; where checked against another copy, unresolved V genes explain under half of the gap, and the rest is unexplained. V and J calls and clone size are as listed in that table; D and trimming were resolved from the DNA. In all, the sample holds approximately 320,000 clones, and around 86% of those were seen once. The ten largest account for 16% of the sample.

Comments on this clone: Its antigen has not been determined. No base qualities exist here, and no much larger clone lies one base off it.

This sequence originates from a man between 18 and 35 years old in good health. Specimen: memory CD8+ T cells sorted from blood. The cell subset or site label for this specimen denotes: CD45RO+ cells pooled with CCR7-negative TemRA cells.

The CDR3 in this case is CASSVDRGLANEKLFF. The DNA reads TGTGCCAGCAGCGTCGACAGGGGGCTGGCTAATGAAAAACTGTTTTTT. Recombination linked TRBV5-4 to TRBJ1-4, with TRBD1 matching 10 junction bases. The junction shows trimming of 4 bases on V and 3 bases on J, and the gene matches do not reach 6 bases of it. The CDR3 goes from the cysteine to the phenylalanine over 16 residues. The CDR3 DNA has 48 bases and is translated from base 1. CDR1 and CDR2 (SGHNT, YYREEE) derive from the germline V gene (reference sequence).